This TCR beta chain emerged from a study of OX40 agonist ivuxolimab in advanced cancers. About the study: Intravenous ivuxolimab was administered to patients every 2 weeks at 0.01 to 10 mg/kg.

Assay: immunoSEQ multiplex PCR; the TCRdb copy retains only in-frame clones and omits some. Of over 85,000 clones detected, more than 70% appear once; the ten largest clones hold less than 0.3%. CDR1 is MNHNS and CDR2 is SASEGT in the germline V gene. V dropped 2 bases and J dropped 2 bases, with 7 bases sitting between them. The CDR3 totals 14 residues. This specimen was CD4+ or CD8+ T cells sorted from blood, taken in a trial of the OX40 agonist ivuxolimab. This clonotype was sampled from an adult with an advanced solid tumor such as melanoma, head and neck, liver or kidney cancer. This sequence joins TRBV6-1 and TRBJ1-5; D unresolved. CDR3 in amino acids: CASSEIGGNQPQHF. The DNA of the CDR3 is TGTGCCAGCAGTGAAATCGGGGGCAATCAGCCCCAGCATTTT.